The T cell receptor (beta chain) described here comes from a study of cytomegalovirus exposure and HLA in healthy donors (dated by TCRdb to about 2017). Notes on the research overall: An earlier analysis of about 560 of the donors reported approximately 260 Gb of sequence data and 117 million unique TCR beta sequences obtained from roughly 180 million T cells. Roughly 290 gigabases of sequencing data and around 85 million unique TCR sequences made up an early release that covered approximately 650 HLA-typed donors. Of the 398 genotyped donors, approximately 82% fell in the genetic ancestry cluster associated with self-reported Caucasian donors. The study aimed to test whether cataloging public T cell receptors could reveal signatures of past pathogen exposure. The T cell repertoires of some 700 subjects were profiled by immunosequencing and related to cytomegalovirus serostatus. Along with the approximately 650-subject first cohort, a separate validation cohort of about 110 different subjects was used. The study combined high-throughput TCR immunosequencing, statistical association of individual TCRs with disease status, and machine learning to predict cytomegalovirus infection status. To study patterns of TCR occurrence, a later analysis re-analyzed previously published TCR beta repertoires from 700 or so donors and added high-resolution HLA genotyping. The later analysis used no new phenotypic data to find candidate immune exposures, relying instead on TCR beta sequences and their occurrence across donors. An earlier analysis of around 580 of the donors used high-throughput TCR beta sequencing to judge whether each TCR beta V gene segment behaved as functional or pseudogenic. Donor age, sex, ethnicity and CMV serostatus were compiled alongside the repertoire data. A later genetic analysis took genome-wide SNP genotypes for about 65% of the roughly 670 donors and used that subset as a discovery cohort. Every repertoire in the discovery cohort had been generated on one and the same sequencing platform. Both class I and class II loci were covered by HLA typing, at four-digit resolution. Typing coverage differed by locus: A, B, C, DRB1 and DQB1 were typed in about 620-640 donors, DQA1 in about 500, DPA1 in some 570, and DPB1 in roughly 470. A few DR-DQ haplotypes were handled as single units for association and clustering because linkage in the cohort was strong. Among 398 genotyped donors of the cohort, an average of about 240,000 unique TCR beta nucleotide sequences were sequenced per donor, 15% to 20% of them non-productive.

This clone was recorded a few times. The clone's antigen remains unknown. Nothing much larger sits one base from this clone, and base qualities are not available. The cohort comprised 710 or so healthy bone marrow donors. At the time of sampling, all cohort members were nominally healthy, though unrecorded immune exposures were likely present. The donor tested CMV seronegative, placing the donor among the roughly 350 seronegative members of the cohort. Each donor provided a peripheral blood sample, and peripheral blood mononuclear cells were used for TCR beta sequencing. Genomic DNA was extracted from the blood cell samples with the Qiagen DNeasy Blood Extraction Kit. General study outcomes and caveats: Correlated functional status among segregating V segments might be attributable to linkage disequilibrium, but an unknown experimental factor could not be ruled out. A cluster of highly shared sequence variants was judged likely to represent a technical artifact of the sequencing pipeline. Because some donors lacked HLA typing at each locus, the association tests relied only on the typed subset. The authors suggested that the approach could potentially be extended to other disease states and immunological phenotypes. A further reported finding was that TCR beta sequences accurately predicted the HLA-A and HLA-B alleles for most subjects in the first cohort. This cohort had only TCR beta chains sequenced, and the lack of alpha or paired-chain data limited which features could be detected. In a later analysis, 15,000 to 20,000 TCR beta sequences were associated with specific HLA alleles at a false discovery rate of 0.05. In the study, approximately 150 TCR beta chains were listed as associated with cytomegalovirus. In both the original and validation cohorts, the classifier was reported to diagnose cytomegalovirus status with high specificity and sensitivity. Because counts were too low, more than 15 rarely observed V segments, including chromosome 9 orphons, were excluded from the earlier analysis of 587 of the donors. Presence/absence analyses assumed roughly uniform sequencing depth across donors, an assumption that may not hold. Broadly in line with IMGT annotations, most TCR beta V segments showed up in productive rearrangements about 87% or about 30% of the time in an earlier analysis of 450 to 600 of the donors. In a later analysis, HLA-associated TCR beta chains showed more clonal expansion and lower generation probabilities than non-associated chains that were equally common. A later genetic analysis reported fewer N-insertions in productive TCRs among donors in an Asian-associated ancestry cluster than the roughly 640-donor mean. A later genetic analysis associated a missense DCLRE1C variant with V-gene and J-gene trimming of TCR beta chains, and an independent cohort replicated the association. When HLA alleles, especially DR and DQ, strongly co-occurred, attributing TCR associations to individual alleles was difficult. A few of the identified cytomegalovirus-associated TCR beta chains were confirmed in vitro to be specific for cytomegalovirus antigens. Some IMGT-functional V segments, including TRBV6-2 and TRBV6-3, could not be told apart with the 87-base-pair reads, so those segments were excluded. In a later analysis, TCR association rates were found to vary across HLA loci, with the most associated TCRs seen for DRB1 alleles and the fewest for HLA-C alleles. According to a later analysis, parvovirus B19, influenza, CMV and Epstein-Barr virus appeared linked to several top co-occurrence clusters. A later analysis found that most CMV-associated TCR beta chains appeared HLA-restricted, with HLA associations seemingly driven largely by CMV exposure. While some public TCRs were present in many individuals, most TCR sequences turned up only very rarely across donors. The only immune exposure information available for the cohort was CMV serostatus.

The cysteine opens and the phenylalanine closes a CDR3 of 11 amino acids. Just the 33-base CDR3 DNA is kept, in frame starting at base 1. Per the germline V gene, SGHVS is the CDR1 and FQNEAQ is the CDR2. V loses 4 bases of germline sequence and J loses 3 bases, and the interval between the two ends is 4 bases. Library preparation was by the immunoSEQ multiplex PCR assay. A mixture of 60 forward primers for TCR Vbeta segments and 13 reverse primers for TCR Jbeta segments was used in the multiplex PCR. A multiplex PCR assay on genomic DNA amplified the CDR3 region of rearranged TCR beta genes. The Illumina HiSeq System was used to sequence the amplified TCR beta libraries as 87-base-pair reads. The published analysis was carried out like this. A later analysis counted about 80 million unique TCR beta chains across the 550 to 700 repertoires, and about 10 million of these chains were shared by at least two donors. To remove PCR and sequencing errors, raw reads were error-corrected and collapsed into unique sequences using a nearest-neighbor algorithm that merged closely related sequences. To assign V, D and J gene segments, CDR3 sequences were aligned to IMGT reference sequences. For a sequence to be retained, a match of at least six nucleotides to both a V gene segment and a J gene segment was required. Rearrangements were called productive when the CDR3 lacked stop codons and stayed in frame with V and J; all others were non-productive. CDR3 was defined according to IMGT convention as the region running from the second conserved V-encoded cysteine to the conserved J-encoded phenylalanine. The earlier analysis of some 580 of the donors excluded any sequence lacking an unambiguous match to a single V gene segment. In an earlier analysis of 587 of the donors, V segments were called functional above 56.7% productive rearrangements and were called segregating when the between-donor standard deviation exceeded 5%. To diagnose cytomegalovirus status from the catalog of TCR beta chain sequences, a statistical classification framework was built. In a later analysis, V and J genes were assigned by comparing TCR nucleotide sequences against IMGT/GENE-DB human TR gene sequences. The TCRdist pipeline was used in a later analysis to assign CDR3 sequences and most-parsimonious VDJ recombination scenarios. In a later analysis, each TCR beta chain was defined by its CDR3 amino acid sequence together with its V-gene family, and reads without a unique V-gene family were excluded. A later analysis removed 550 to 700 highly shared, low-generation-probability nucleotide sequences to deal with suspected cross-contamination and a sequencing artifact. For each public chain, a later analysis derived a clonal expansion index from normalized ranks of inferred template counts within each repertoire. A later analysis computed generation probabilities with a VDJ recombination model fitted to out-of-frame rearrangements, and checked the results against IGoR. In a later analysis, hypergeometric tests were used to score TCR-TCR, TCR-HLA and TCR-CMV co-occurrence, with a repertoire-size bias correction applied to TCR pairs. To estimate false discovery rates, a later analysis permuted the HLA or CMV assignments 20 times. A later analysis grouped co-occurring TCRs with DBSCAN, adding TCRdist sequence similarity when clustering within HLA-allele-positive subsets. Co-occurrence clustering excluded repertoires with fewer than 30,000 or more than 120,000 public chains, plus five with anomalous nucleotide sharing. This immuneACCESS table, as held by TCRdb, lists in-frame sequences with V and J called but not all clones. Of the missing ones, under half trace to an unresolved V gene in checked studies; the others have no known cause. Clone size and the V and J calls come from that table; the DNA yielded D and trimming. This sample lists approximately 140,000 clones; about 75% were detected once. Almost 4% of the sample is in the top ten clones.

Sequenced material: PBMCs. This clonotype originated in a man younger than 35 in good health and CMV-seronegative. The receptor chain draws on TRBV7-8 and TRBJ2-7; the D segment cannot be called with confidence. The CDR3 region has the sequence CASSSRYEQYF. In nucleotide form, the sequence is TGTGCCAGCAGCTCTCGCTACGAGCAGTACTTC.